What follows are 22 T cell receptor beta chains derived from one specimen sequenced in a study of breast tumors, draining lymph nodes, adjacent tissues. TCRdb itself ran the multiplex PCR reads through MiXCR, one entry per CDR3 protein. The sample includes approximately 40,000 distinct CDR3 sequences, roughly 36% of them seen just once. Sequences were obtained from breast tumor tissue. The source of these receptors is a female donor with breast cancer. Some clones in this sample may be carry-over from other donors' samples.

The chain joins TRBV7-8 to TRBJ2-7; 9 nucleotides match TRBD2. V dropped 2 bases and J dropped 3; count of bases not matched to a gene: 2. This CDR3 has 14 residues. In germline, CDR1 is SGHVS, CDR2 FQNEAQ. The CDR3 sequence is CASSLWTSDYEQYF. The CDR3 DNA is TGTGCCAGCAGCTTATGGACTAGCGACTACGAGCAGTACTTC.

There are many counts of this clonotype. The chain has TRBV2 and TRBJ2-1; a weak D match, TRBD2 (7 bases). V lost 6 bases, J lost 14 bases, and 17 bases lay in between. Germline-derived CDR1 and CDR2 are SNHLY and FYNNEI. The CDR3 consists of 12 residues. CDR3 sequence reads: CASRAWTRGEFF. CDR3 nucleotides: TGTGCCAGCAGGGCCTGGACTAGGGGGGAGTTCTTC. Filled out from reference TRBV2 and TRBJ2-1, the complete variable domain reads EPEVTQTPSHQVTQMGQEVILRCVPISNHLYFYWYRQILGQKVEFLVSFYNNEISEKSEIFDDQFSVERPDGSNFTLKIRSTKLEDSAMYFCASRAWTRGEFFGPGTRLTVL.

As concerns this clonotype: The final CDR3 position lacks the conserved phenylalanine or tryptophan, pointing to a likely read error. The CDR3: CSVEEGSGYEQYS. The CDR3 coding sequence is TGCAGCGTGGAGGAGGGTAGCGGCTACGAGCAGTACTCC. The J gene is TRBJ2-7, the V gene TRBV29-1, with D tentatively TRBD2 (6 bases). Germline V lookup: CDR1 SQVTM, CDR2 ANQGSEA. This CDR3 is built from 13 residues. The V end lost 6 bases, the J end lost 3 bases, and 15 bases lay between the germline ends.

The table lists this clonotype with many counts. The rearrangement links TRBV20-1 to TRBJ1-2, with TRBD1 as a possible D gene (6 bases). The CDR3 totals 13 residues. Germline assignment: CDR1 DFQATT and CDR2 SNEGSKA (reference sequence). Deletions cut 4 bases from V and 6 bases from J, with 15 bases between. The CDR3 is CSAIKGEGNGYTF. In nucleotides, the CDR3 is TGCAGTGCTATCAAGGGGGAAGGGAATGGCTACACCTTC.

The chain recombines TRBV30 with TRBJ2-1; D gene uncertain. V was trimmed by 2 bases and J by 8 bases, leaving 13 bases between them. CDR3 length equals 13 residues. Germline assignment: CDR1 GTSNPN and CDR2 SVGIG (reference sequence). The DNA for the CDR3 is TGTGCCTGGAGTCGGACCCTGGAAGATGAGCAGTTCTTC. Translating gives CAWSRTLEDEQFF.

This clonotype showed up just once. A read error may explain this, as a much larger clone is one base away. The V call is TRBV5-1, the J call TRBJ2-2; 7 bases agree with TRBD2. After removal of 7 bases from V and 7 bases from J, the junction contained 4 bases not matched to a gene. Germline V gene data show CDR1 as SGHRS and CDR2 as YFSETQ. The CDR3 runs 12 residues. The CDR3 sequence: CASGGEIGELFF. The CDR3 DNA is TGCGCCAGCGGGGGGGAAATCGGGGAGCTGTTTTTT. Complete variable domain (other parts from reference TRBV5-1 and TRBJ2-2): KAGVTQTPRYLIKTRGQQVTLSCSPISGHRSVSWYQQTPGQGLQFLFEYFSETQRNKGNFPGRFSGRQFSNSRSEMNVSTLELGDSALYLCASGGEIGELFFGEGSRLTVL.

This clonotype was counted at least ten times. This sequence joins TRBV29-1 and TRBJ2-3; 9 nucleotides match TRBD1. CDR1 is SQVTM and CDR2 is ANQGSEA in the germline V gene. Trimming at V came to 4 bases and at J to 1 base, leaving 18 bases not matched to a gene. This CDR3 contains 19 residues. The chain's CDR3 is CSVGGTGLRAGTGTDTQYF. Here the CDR3 DNA reads TGCAGCGTTGGGGGGACAGGGCTTAGAGCGGGCACGGGCACAGATACGCAGTATTTT.

This clonotype was detected ten times or more. The V gene is TRBV6-1, the J gene TRBJ2-7; 9 nucleotides align to TRBD1. The germline V gene has CDR1 MNHNS and CDR2 SASEGT. The CDR3 sequence is 15 residues long. Trimming took 6 bases from V and 0 from J; bases not matched to a gene: 6. The CDR3 bases are TGTGCCAGCAGATCGCCGGGACAGGGCTCCTACGAGCAGTACTTC. Amino acids: CASRSPGQGSYEQYF.

This chain joins TRBV19 and TRBJ2-1; 8 bases align to TRBD2. This CDR3 spans 15 amino acids. Germline loops: CDR1 LNHDA, CDR2 SQIVND (reference sequence). With V trimmed by 8 bases and J by 6 bases, 12 bases remained unmatched. CDR3: CASGERSGRINEQFF. The CDR3 nucleotides are TGTGCCAGTGGGGAAAGAAGCGGGAGAATCAATGAGCAGTTCTTC.

The genes are TRBV24-1 and TRBJ2-3; 8 nucleotides match TRBD1. The CDR3 is 15 amino acids. Unmatched junction bases numbered 7, after V lost 3 bases and J lost 6 bases. The germline gives CDR1 KGHDR, CDR2 SFDVKD. CDR3 nucleotide sequence: TGTGCCACCAGTGATCCGCGGACAGGGTCCGATACGCAGTATTTT. Residues: CATSDPRTGSDTQYF.

The chain uses TRBV10-3 and TRBJ2-1, with TRBD1 matching over 7 bases. This CDR3 is built from 16 residues. Trimming cost V 4 bases and J 3 bases; bases outside gene matches: 9. Germline values: CDR1 ENHRY, CDR2 SYGVKD. The CDR3 reads CAISGEGARIYNEQFF. DNA of the CDR3: TGTGCCATCAGTGGAGAGGGGGCCCGGATCTACAATGAGCAGTTCTTC.

This chain joins TRBV20-1 and TRBJ2-7; D is uncertain. Trimming removed 2 bases at V and 4 bases at J, with 12 bases between. This CDR3 spans 13 amino acids. Germline V gene lookup returns CDR1 DFQATT and CDR2 SNEGSKA (reference sequence). CDR3 loop: CSARYASSYEQYF. The CDR3 DNA follows: TGCAGTGCTAGATATGCTAGTTCGTACGAGCAGTACTTC.

This clonotype was seen only a few times. This sequence joins TRBV3-1 and TRBJ2-2; TRBD2 matches at 7 bases. The CDR3 consists of 17 residues. Trimming removed 0 bases from V and 5 bases from J; junction bases left unmatched: 9. Germline V CDR1 and CDR2: LGHDT, YNNKEL (reference sequence). In nucleotides, the CDR3 is TGTGCCAGCAGCCAAGAGAGGGCGGGAGCGGGGACCGGGGAGCTGTTTTTT. This gives the protein CASSQERAGAGTGELFF.

The rearrangement joins TRBV6-5 to TRBJ1-5, with 7 bases matching TRBD1. After removal of 6 bases from V and 0 bases from J, the junction contained 23 bases not matched to a gene. The CDR3 runs to 21 residues. Germline CDR1 MNHEY, CDR2 SVGAGI. The CDR3 coding sequence is TGTGCCAGCAGCTACCTGACTAGCGGGAGACCCACAGGGGATAGCAATCAGCCCCAGCATTTT. Residues: CASSYLTSGRPTGDSNQPQHF.

Many counts were recorded for this clonotype. The CDR3 here is CASSAGQGAADTQYF. CDR3 coding DNA: TGTGCCAGCAGTGCCGGACAGGGGGCGGCAGATACGCAGTATTTT. V is TRBV6-1 and J is TRBJ2-3; 11 nucleotides agree with TRBD1. The V gene end was trimmed by 4 bases and the J gene end by 4 bases; junction bases not matched to a gene: 4. Germline V gene data show CDR1 as MNHNS and CDR2 as SASEGT. The CDR3 contains 15 residues.

This clonotype has a count of ten or more. The V and J genes are TRBV7-9 and TRBJ1-2; D ambiguous. With 5 bases removed from V and 5 bases from J, the gap between germline ends came to 18 bases. Germline CDR1 reads SEHNR; CDR2 reads FQNEAQ (reference sequence). The CDR3 is 15 residues long. The CDR3 bases are TGTGCCAGCAGCCCCGAATTAGCGCTTACTTATGGCTACACCTTC. It translates to CASSPELALTYGYTF.

This rearrangement joins TRBV29-1 to TRBJ2-1, with a weak D call TRBD2 (5 bases). CDR1 and CDR2 from the germline V gene are SQVTM and ANQGSEA. V was pared by 3 bases and J by 0 bases, with 15 bases between. The CDR3 length is 16 residues. Here the CDR3 reads CSVESPQRSSYNEQFF. DNA of the CDR3: TGCAGCGTTGAGTCCCCCCAGCGGAGCTCCTACAATGAGCAGTTCTTC.

This clonotype was counted at least ten times. The CDR3 loop reads CSALLAGNQETQYF. The DNA for the CDR3 is TGCAGTGCCTTATTAGCGGGAAACCAAGAGACCCAGTACTTC. This rearrangement joins TRBV20-1 to TRBJ2-5, with 8 bases lining up with TRBD2. With V trimmed by 6 bases and J by 0 bases, 6 bases remained unmatched. This CDR3 region has 14 residues. Looked up from germline, CDR1 is DFQATT and CDR2 is SNEGSKA (reference sequence).

This clonotype was seen at least ten times. The gene calls are TRBV5-1 and TRBJ2-7, with 13 nucleotides matching TRBD2. The junction had 5 bases not matched to a gene; V was cut back by 0 bases and J by 5 bases. The CDR3 is 16 amino acids. CDR1 and CDR2 (germline): SGHRS, YFSETQ. CDR3 coding DNA: TGCGCCAGCAGCTTGGGGACTAGCGGGAGTATCCACGAGCAGTACTTC. Translating gives CASSLGTSGSIHEQYF. The full variable domain, completed using reference TRBV5-1 and TRBJ2-7, is KAGVTQTPRYLIKTRGQQVTLSCSPISGHRSVSWYQQTPGQGLQFLFEYFSETQRNKGNFPGRFSGRQFSNSRSEMNVSTLELGDSALYLCASSLGTSGSIHEQYFGPGTRLTVT.

The chain carries TRBV28 and TRBJ2-7; 14 positions agree with TRBD2. The CDR3 has 14 residues. V lost 9 bases and J lost 3; bases outside the gene matches: 4. CDR1 and CDR2 (germline): MDHEN, SYDVKM. The CDR3 region has the DNA TGTGCCAGTCGGGGACTAGCGGGAGTCTACGAGCAGTACTTC. Translating gives CASRGLAGVYEQYF.

By proportion, this clonotype is medium-sized. J is TRBJ2-1 and V is TRBV19; D gene unclear. V was pared by 1 base and J by 3 bases, with 7 bases between. Per the germline V gene, CDR1 is LNHDA and CDR2 is SQIVND (reference sequence). The length of the CDR3 is 14 residues. This chain's CDR3 is CASSIGIFYNEQFF. The DNA for the CDR3 is TGTGCCAGTAGTATAGGAATATTCTACAATGAGCAGTTCTTC.

This clonotype came up many times. This sequence joins TRBV5-6 and TRBJ2-3; 9 bases line up with TRBD2. Per the germline V gene, CDR1 is SGHDT and CDR2 is YYEEEE. V lost 2 bases, J lost 7 bases, and 11 bases stayed unmatched. The CDR3 extends over 16 amino acids. CDR3 amino acids: CASSLPAGGLMNTQYF. DNA for the CDR3: TGTGCCAGCAGCTTACCAGCGGGAGGCCTCATGAATACGCAGTATTTT.